One sample yielded the 20 T cell receptor beta chains listed below, sequenced in a study of radiation and T cells in renal cell carcinoma. TCRdb keeps only in-frame clones here, not all; method: immunoSEQ multiplex PCR. The profile shows tens of thousands of clones, approximately 80% of them singletons. Noted time point: baseline pretreatment blood. The treatment: 15 Gy SBRT to primary tumor, nephrectomy 4 weeks later. This material consisted of blood, taken from a patient whose treatment included radiotherapy and nephrectomy. The receptors originated from a man aged 55 to 69 with renal cell carcinoma.

The chain joins TRBV25-1 to TRBJ2-1; 7 bases match TRBD1. The germline gives CDR1 MGHDK, CDR2 SYGVNS. The CDR3 is 14 amino acids. V was clipped by 1 base and J by 11 bases; unmatched bases: 8. CDR3: CASSELGGRLQQFF. The CDR3 DNA reads as TGTGCCAGCAGTGAATTAGGGGGCCGGTTGCAGCAGTTCTTC.

J is TRBJ2-1 and V is TRBV15; the D gene is possibly TRBD1 (5 bases). The CDR3 runs 15 residues. With 8 bases removed from V and 0 bases from J, the gap between germline ends came to 14 bases. The germline gives CDR1 LNHNV, CDR2 YYDKDF (reference sequence). CDR3 coding DNA: TGTGCCACCTCGACAGCCGCTCTCTCCTACAATGAGCAGTTCTTC. Translation: CATSTAALSYNEQFF.

The sample holds one count of this clone. The rearrangement links TRBV5-6 to TRBJ2-5; TRBD1 agrees at 9 bases. This CDR3 region has 15 residues. The trim removed 1 base at V and 4 bases at J, leaving 5 bases unmatched. Germline CDR1 and CDR2: SGHDT and YYEEEE. The CDR3 reads CASSLKQGAGETQYF. The CDR3 DNA sequence: TGTGCCAGCAGCTTGAAACAGGGGGCTGGAGAGACCCAGTACTTC.

The rearrangement links TRBV5-4 to TRBJ2-3; D is ambiguous. CDR3 length: 13 residues. The V end lost 0 bases, the J end lost 5 bases, and 7 bases lay between the germline ends. Germline lookup yields CDR1 SGHNT and CDR2 YYREEE (reference sequence). CDR3 in amino acids: CASSLEQQDTQYF. The CDR3 DNA sequence: TGTGCCAGCAGCTTGGAACAGCAAGATACGCAGTATTTT.

The genes are TRBV6-1 and TRBJ1-2; D not resolved. Germline CDR1 and CDR2: MNHNS and SASEGT. Between the trimmed V and J ends, which lost 1 base and 8 bases, there was a span of 20 bases. This CDR3 spans 16 amino acids. The CDR3 DNA follows: TGTGCCAGCAGTGAAGGGTCCGGGTCTAGTCGAGAGGGCTACACCTTC. It is translated as CASSEGSGSSREGYTF.

The chain recombines TRBV9 with TRBJ1-1, with a possible D match to TRBD1 (5 bases). Trimming removed 4 bases at V and 1 base at J, with 11 bases between. This CDR3 has 14 residues. Germline V gene data show CDR1 as SGDLS and CDR2 as YYNGEE. The CDR3: CASSLQTENTEAFF. CDR3 sequence (DNA): TGTGCCAGCAGCCTCCAGACAGAGAACACTGAAGCTTTCTTT.

The chain is built from TRBV5-1 and TRBJ2-3; 7 positions agree with TRBD2. After removal of 0 bases from V and 0 bases from J, the junction contained 7 bases not matched to a gene. This CDR3 has 17 amino acids. The germline gives CDR1 SGHRS, CDR2 YFSETQ. The CDR3 sequence: CASSLGPLGGSTDTQYF. The CDR3 DNA is TGCGCCAGCAGCTTGGGCCCTTTGGGGGGGAGCACAGATACGCAGTATTTT. The full variable domain, in which reference TRBV5-1 and TRBJ2-3 provide the parts outside the CDR3, is KAGVTQTPRYLIKTRGQQVTLSCSPISGHRSVSWYQQTPGQGLQFLFEYFSETQRNKGNFPGRFSGRQFSNSRSEMNVSTLELGDSALYLCASSLGPLGGSTDTQYFGPGTRLTVL.

The rearrangement uses TRBV14 and TRBJ1-1; TRBD1 agrees at 8 bases. CDR1 SGHDN and CDR2 FVKESK come from the germline V gene. There are 18 residues in the CDR3. J lost 6 bases, V lost 3 bases, and 18 bases had no gene match. CDR3 region: CASSQFRGRLDWDPEAFF. In DNA, the CDR3 is TGTGCCAGCAGCCAGTTCAGGGGGCGCTTGGATTGGGATCCTGAAGCTTTCTTT.

The chain carries TRBV10-3 and TRBJ2-5; D might be TRBD1 or TRBD2, each matching 5 bases. CDR3 length equals 14 residues. With 6 bases removed from V and 5 bases from J, the gap between germline ends came to 16 bases. From germline, CDR1 is ENHRY and CDR2 SYGVKD. This CDR3 is CAISEAGGRETQYF. The DNA of the CDR3 is TGTGCCATCAGCGAAGCTGGGGGTAGGGAGACCCAGTACTTC.

This chain links TRBV6-5 with TRBJ1-1, with a tentative D call TRBD1 (6 bases). This CDR3 has 16 residues. V was trimmed by 0 bases and J by 4 bases, leaving 15 bases between them. Germline values: CDR1 MNHEY, CDR2 SVGAGI. CDR3 residues: CASSYSNGRGLTEAFF. In nucleotides, the CDR3 is TGTGCCAGCAGTTACTCGAATGGCAGGGGTCTCACTGAAGCTTTCTTT.

The V and J genes are TRBV7-2 and TRBJ1-4, with 10 bases fitting TRBD1. V gave up 1 base and J gave up 6 bases; unmatched junction bases: 8. Germline V gene data show CDR1 as SGHTA and CDR2 as FQGNSA. The CDR3 length is 17 residues. The CDR3 here is CASSLVPPGQGYEKLFF. The CDR3, as DNA: TGTGCCAGCAGCTTAGTACCTCCGGGACAGGGGTATGAAAAACTGTTTTTT.

The CDR3 region is CAISEGGGGDTQYF. The CDR3, as DNA: TGTGCCATCAGTGAGGGGGGAGGCGGAGATACGCAGTATTTT. V and J are TRBV10-3 and TRBJ2-3; D perhaps matches TRBD2 (6 bases). V was pared by 2 bases and J by 5 bases, with 11 bases between. The CDR3 length is 14 residues. Looked up from germline, CDR1 is ENHRY and CDR2 is SYGVKD.

V usage is TRBV7-3 and J usage is TRBJ2-3; 8 bases line up with TRBD2. The CDR3 is made up of 15 amino acids. V was clipped by 4 bases and J by 1 base; unmatched bases: 4. The germline gives CDR1 SGHTA, CDR2 FQGTGA. CDR3 amino acids: CASSYGRAGTDTQYF. The CDR3 DNA is TGTGCCAGCAGCTACGGGAGGGCGGGCACAGATACGCAGTATTTT. The whole variable domain, remainder taken from reference TRBV7-3 and TRBJ2-3, is GAGVSQTPSNKVTEKGKYVELRCDPISGHTALYWYRQSLGQGPEFLIYFQGTGAADDSGLPNDRFFAVRPEGSVSTLKIQRTERGDSAVYLCASSYGRAGTDTQYFGPGTRLTVL.

The CDR3 DNA reads as TGTGCCAGCAGCCAAGGCTCTAGCGGGGGATACAATGAGCAGTTCTTC. Translating gives CASSQGSSGGYNEQFF. The J gene is TRBJ2-1, the V gene TRBV4-2; TRBD2 matches 10 bases. Germline CDR1 is LGHNA and CDR2 is YNFKEQ. The CDR3 sequence is 16 residues long. The junction had 4 bases not matched to a gene; V was cut back by 1 base and J by 4 bases.

This chain joins TRBV27 and TRBJ2-1; unclear D gene. The germline V and J ends were trimmed by 3 bases and 8 bases, with 14 bases remaining between them. The CDR3 is 14 residues long. Germline V gives CDR1 MNHEY, CDR2 SMNVEV (reference sequence). CDR3 sequence (DNA): TGTGCCAGCAGTTTGGTCGGCCAGAGCGATGAGCAGTTCTTC. Translated: CASSLVGQSDEQFF.

Points on this clone: The junction departs from germline at one end; a sequencing error may be responsible. The CDR3 sequence: CASTEGLAGGYTDTQYF. The CDR3 region has the DNA TGTGCCAGCACTGAAGGATTGGCGGGAGGATACACAGATACGCAGTATTTT. The V gene is TRBV2, the J gene TRBJ2-3, with 8 bases fitting TRBD2. The germline V gene encodes CDR1 SNHLY and CDR2 FYNNEI. The CDR3 has 17 residues. The variable domain in full, completed from reference TRBV2 and TRBJ2-3, reads EPEVTQTPSHQVTQMGQEVILRCVPISNHLYFYWYRQILGQKVEFLVSFYNNEISEKSEIFDDQFSVERPDGSNFTLKIRSTKLEDSAMYFCASTEGLAGGYTDTQYFGPGTRLTVL.

This chain uses TRBV5-4 with TRBJ2-1; D possibly corresponds to TRBD1 (6 bases). The germline V gene has CDR1 SGHNT and CDR2 YYREEE (reference sequence). The CDR3 length is 14 residues. Trimming cost V 0 bases and J 7 bases, with 11 bases left between them. The CDR3 loop is CASSLVQGRNEQFF. In nucleotides, the CDR3 is TGTGCCAGCAGCTTGGTGCAGGGGCGGAATGAGCAGTTCTTC.

The chain is built from TRBV7-9 and TRBJ2-3; D remains ambiguous. Germline CDR1 is SEHNR and CDR2 is FQNEAQ (reference sequence). Trimming pared 3 bases from V and 3 bases from J, leaving 10 bases between. The CDR3 is made up of 14 amino acids. Here the CDR3 DNA reads TGTGCCAGCAGCTTCGCAGCGCGGACAGATACGCAGTATTTT. This gives the protein CASSFAARTDTQYF.

This clone was found a few times. J is TRBJ2-2 and V is TRBV6-5, with D perhaps TRBD2 (6 bases). Germline V lookup: CDR1 MNHEY, CDR2 SVGAGI. V was clipped by 6 bases and J by 6 bases, with 14 bases between them. This CDR3 has 14 amino acids. The CDR3 DNA reads as TGTGCCAGCAGCCCCGGGGGATTTGCCGGGGAGCTGTTTTTT. It encodes CASSPGGFAGELFF.

This clone was picked up a small number of times. The chain carries TRBV11-3 and TRBJ1-1; D gene unclear. In germline, CDR1 is SGHNT, CDR2 YENEEA. Trimming removed 1 base at V and 8 bases at J, with 14 bases between. The CDR3 has 14 residues. This chain's CDR3 is CASSLGPQQTEAFF. As DNA, the CDR3 is TGTGCCAGCAGCTTAGGCCCCCAACAGACCGAAGCTTTCTTT.